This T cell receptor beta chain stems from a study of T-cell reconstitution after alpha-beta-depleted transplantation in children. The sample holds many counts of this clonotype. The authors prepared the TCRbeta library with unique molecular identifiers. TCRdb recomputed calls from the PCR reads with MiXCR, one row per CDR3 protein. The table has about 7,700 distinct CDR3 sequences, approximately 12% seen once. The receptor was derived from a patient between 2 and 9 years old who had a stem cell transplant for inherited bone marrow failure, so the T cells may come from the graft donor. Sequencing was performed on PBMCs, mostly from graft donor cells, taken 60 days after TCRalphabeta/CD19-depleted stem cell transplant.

In DNA, the CDR3 is TGCGCCAGCAGCCCAGACCCCTCCTACAATGAGCAGTTCTTC. It encodes CASSPDPSYNEQFF. The rearrangement uses TRBV5-1 and TRBJ2-1; D unclear. CDR1 and CDR2 from the germline V gene are SGHRS and YFSETQ. This CDR3 has 14 residues. Trimming took 4 bases from V and 0 from J, leaving 8 bases between them.